This entry concerns a single T cell receptor (beta chain). This entry is derived from a study of OX40 agonist ivuxolimab in advanced cancers. Study-wide context: Patients were given ivuxolimab, an antibody that agonizes OX40 (CD134).

The CDR3 runs to 15 residues. Using immunoSEQ multiplex PCR, the repertoire was profiled, and TCRdb retains in-frame clones only, with some absent. The sample yields just over 40,000 clones, around 87% seen once. The J gene is TRBJ2-7, the V gene TRBV21-1; the table's D call, TRBD1, was not checked against the DNA. TRBV21-1 is listed as a pseudogene. The sample was CD4+ or CD8+ T cells sorted from blood, taken in a trial of the OX40 agonist ivuxolimab. This sequence was found in an adult with an advanced solid tumor such as melanoma, head and neck, liver or kidney cancer. CDR3 in amino acids: CASSRGQFFSYEQYF. CDR3 in DNA: TGTGCCAGCAGCCGGGGACAGTTCTTCTCCTACGAGCAGTACTTC.